A selection of T cell receptor beta chains follows, all from one sample in a study of blood T cells in healthy people across ages. TCRdb processed the 5' RACE reads anew with MiXCR; each CDR3 protein has one entry. The table has about a million distinct CDR3 sequences, less than 45% seen once. Sequencing was done on a sample of blood. These receptors were obtained from a man in his late teens or twenties in good health. CDR3s include the opening cysteine and the closing phenylalanine or tryptophan. Fields, in order: J gene, clone size, V gene, D gene, CDR3 protein, CDR3 DNA. D genes are given only for firm matches. Clone size is not always given. Where it is, it says once, few, many or a class for expanded clones.

j_gene: TRBJ2-2; abundance: NA; v_gene: TRBV29-1; d_gene: NA; CDR3aa: CSVEDRGELFF; CDR3nt: TGCAGCGTGGAGGACCGCGGGGAGCTGTTTTTT
j_gene: TRBJ2-4; abundance: NA; v_gene: TRBV5-6; d_gene: TRBD1; CDR3aa: CASSLSQGAKNIQYF; CDR3nt: TGTGCCAGCAGCTTATCACAGGGGGCCAAAAACATTCAGTACTTC
j_gene: TRBJ2-7; abundance: NA; v_gene: TRBV6-1; d_gene: NA; CDR3aa: CASSDVYQSSYEQYF; CDR3nt: TGTGCCAGCAGTGATGTCTACCAGAGCTCCTACGAGCAGTACTTC
j_gene: TRBJ2-7; abundance: few; v_gene: TRBV5-6; d_gene: TRBD1; CDR3aa: CASSFPTGDSYEQYF; CDR3nt: TGTGCCAGCAGCTTCCCGACAGGGGATTCCTACGAGCAGTACTTC
j_gene: TRBJ2-5; abundance: NA; v_gene: TRBV10-3; d_gene: NA; CDR3aa: CATRGQETQYF; CDR3nt: TGTGCCACCCGGGGACAAGAGACCCAGTACTTC
j_gene: TRBJ2-2; abundance: NA; v_gene: TRBV6-5; d_gene: TRBD2; CDR3aa: CASSPSGGINTGELFF; CDR3nt: TGTGCCAGCAGTCCTAGCGGGGGGATAAACACCGGGGAGCTGTTTTTT
j_gene: TRBJ1-2; abundance: NA; v_gene: TRBV20-1; d_gene: TRBD1; CDR3aa: CSATSYRGGGYTF; CDR3nt: TGCAGTGCCACATCCTACAGGGGGGGTGGCTACACCTTC
j_gene: TRBJ1-2; abundance: NA; v_gene: TRBV12-3/TRBV12-4; d_gene: TRBD1; CDR3aa: CASSLRTGGPSNYGYTF; CDR3nt: TGTGCCAGCAGTTTAAGGACAGGGGGCCCTTCTAACTATGGCTACACCTTC
j_gene: TRBJ1-2; abundance: few; v_gene: TRBV27; d_gene: NA; CDR3aa: CASSALTGFYGYTF; CDR3nt: TGTGCCAGCAGTGCCTTGACAGGATTCTATGGCTACACCTTC
j_gene: TRBJ1-2; abundance: few; v_gene: TRBV11-2; d_gene: NA; CDR3aa: CASSPQGFNYGYTF; CDR3nt: TGTGCCAGCAGCCCCCAGGGGTTTAACTATGGCTACACCTTC
j_gene: TRBJ1-1; abundance: NA; v_gene: TRBV20-1; d_gene: NA; CDR3aa: CSAREPSGYTEAFF; CDR3nt: TGCAGTGCTAGGGAACCTAGCGGGTACACTGAAGCTTTCTTT
j_gene: TRBJ1-6; abundance: NA; v_gene: TRBV6-2/TRBV6-3; d_gene: NA; CDR3aa: CASRLRPTGTYNSPLHF; CDR3nt: TGTGCCAGCAGGCTACGACCGACAGGAACCTATAATTCACCCCTCCACTTT
j_gene: TRBJ1-1; abundance: few; v_gene: TRBV2; d_gene: NA; CDR3aa: CASRGGMGEAFF; CDR3nt: TGTGCCAGCAGGGGGGGAATGGGCGAAGCTTTCTTT
j_gene: TRBJ2-5; abundance: few; v_gene: TRBV6-2/TRBV6-3; d_gene: NA; CDR3aa: CASSGSRKETQYF; CDR3nt: TGTGCCAGCAGCGGGAGTCGGAAGGAGACCCAGTACTTC
j_gene: TRBJ1-1; abundance: many; v_gene: TRBV7-3; d_gene: NA; CDR3aa: CASSLKGTDTEAFF; CDR3nt: TGTGCCAGCAGCTTAAAGGGGACCGACACTGAAGCTTTCTTT
j_gene: TRBJ2-3; abundance: few; v_gene: TRBV4-1; d_gene: TRBD2; CDR3aa: CASSQEPYAGGPRTDTQYF; CDR3nt: TGCGCCAGCAGCCAAGAACCCTACGCGGGGGGCCCCCGCACAGATACGCAGTATTTT
j_gene: TRBJ2-5; abundance: once; v_gene: TRBV7-9; d_gene: NA; CDR3aa: CATTGLQGQETQYF; CDR3nt: TGTGCCACTACTGGTTTACAGGGCCAAGAGACCCAGTACTTC
j_gene: TRBJ2-3; abundance: few; v_gene: TRBV6-2/TRBV6-3; d_gene: NA; CDR3aa: CASSYPETTDTQYF; CDR3nt: TGTGCCAGCAGTTACCCAGAGACCACAGATACGCAGTATTTT
j_gene: TRBJ2-3; abundance: NA; v_gene: TRBV6-4; d_gene: NA; CDR3aa: CASSDSKGVGGDTQYF; CDR3nt: TGTGCCAGCAGTGACTCGAAGGGGGTGGGGGGAGATACGCAGTATTTT
j_gene: TRBJ1-1; abundance: once; v_gene: TRBV7-2; d_gene: TRBD1; CDR3aa: CASSFRQGAGTEAFF; CDR3nt: TGTGCCAGCAGCTTTCGGCAGGGGGCAGGCACTGAAGCTTTCTTT
j_gene: TRBJ2-7; abundance: NA; v_gene: TRBV7-8; d_gene: TRBD2; CDR3aa: CASSLVTSGYSYNEQYF; CDR3nt: TGTGCCAGCAGCTTAGTCACTAGCGGTTACTCCTACAATGAGCAGTACTTC
j_gene: TRBJ2-1; abundance: NA; v_gene: TRBV7-8; d_gene: TRBD1; CDR3aa: CASSPVTGRGSYNEQFF; CDR3nt: TGTGCCAGCAGCCCTGTGACAGGGAGAGGCTCCTACAATGAGCAGTTCTTC
j_gene: TRBJ1-1; abundance: NA; v_gene: TRBV20-1; d_gene: NA; CDR3aa: CSARVAPGSAFF; CDR3nt: TGCAGTGCTAGAGTGGCGCCGGGGTCGGCTTTCTTT
j_gene: TRBJ1-5; abundance: NA; v_gene: TRBV10-3; d_gene: NA; CDR3aa: CAISEGQLNQPQHF; CDR3nt: TGTGCCATCAGTGAGGGACAGTTAAATCAGCCCCAGCATTTT
j_gene: TRBJ2-4; abundance: NA; v_gene: TRBV3-1; d_gene: TRBD1; CDR3aa: CASSLYRGGKNIQYF; CDR3nt: TGTGCCAGCAGCCTTTACAGGGGCGGCAAAAACATTCAGTACTTC
j_gene: TRBJ2-1; abundance: NA; v_gene: TRBV6-4; d_gene: NA; CDR3aa: CASSRQIHNEQFF; CDR3nt: TGTGCCAGCAGCAGACAGATACACAATGAGCAGTTCTTC
j_gene: TRBJ2-7; abundance: few; v_gene: TRBV25-1; d_gene: TRBD1; CDR3aa: CASSESGQGSYEQYF; CDR3nt: TGTGCCAGCAGTGAGTCGGGACAGGGATCCTACGAGCAGTACTTC
j_gene: TRBJ2-7; abundance: NA; v_gene: TRBV7-9; d_gene: TRBD1; CDR3aa: CASSPRTGEGTDEQYF; CDR3nt: TGTGCCAGCAGCCCCCGGACAGGGGAAGGGACCGACGAGCAGTACTTC
j_gene: TRBJ2-1; abundance: few; v_gene: TRBV6-2/TRBV6-3; d_gene: TRBD1; CDR3aa: CASSTPGTGFSDNEQFF; CDR3nt: TGTGCCAGCAGTACCCCCGGGACAGGGTTTAGCGACAATGAGCAGTTCTTC
j_gene: TRBJ2-5; abundance: NA; v_gene: TRBV6-2/TRBV6-3; d_gene: TRBD2; CDR3aa: CASSRAGTSKETQYF; CDR3nt: TGTGCCAGCAGTCGGGCGGGGACTAGCAAAGAGACCCAGTACTTC
j_gene: TRBJ1-1; abundance: NA; v_gene: TRBV20-1; d_gene: TRBD1; CDR3aa: CRVQGVNTEAFF; CDR3nt: TGCAGAGTTCAGGGGGTGAACACTGAAGCTTTCTTT
j_gene: TRBJ1-2; abundance: many; v_gene: TRBV4-2; d_gene: TRBD1; CDR3aa: CASSPGQGASYGYTF; CDR3nt: TGTGCCAGCAGCCCCGGACAGGGGGCATCCTATGGCTACACCTTC
j_gene: TRBJ2-7; abundance: few; v_gene: TRBV7-8; d_gene: NA; CDR3aa: CASSLGVVSYEQYF; CDR3nt: TGTGCCAGCAGCTTAGGGGTGGTCTCCTACGAGCAGTACTTC
j_gene: TRBJ1-1; abundance: NA; v_gene: TRBV10-3; d_gene: NA; CDR3aa: CAISAVNTEAFF; CDR3nt: TGTGCCATCAGTGCCGTGAACACTGAAGCTTTCTTT
j_gene: TRBJ2-7; abundance: NA; v_gene: TRBV7-2; d_gene: NA; CDR3aa: CASSLESDGSYERYF; CDR3nt: TGTGCCAGCAGCTTAGAGTCGGACGGGTCGTACGAGCGGTACTTC
j_gene: TRBJ1-2; abundance: few; v_gene: TRBV20-1; d_gene: NA; CDR3aa: CSARDPGAGAYGYTF; CDR3nt: TGCAGTGCTAGAGATCCGGGGGCGGGGGCCTATGGCTACACCTTC
j_gene: TRBJ1-3; abundance: NA; v_gene: TRBV20-1; d_gene: NA; CDR3aa: CSANSWENSGNTIYF; CDR3nt: TGCAGTGCTAATAGTTGGGAGAACTCTGGAAACACCATATATTTT
j_gene: TRBJ1-2; abundance: few; v_gene: TRBV3-1; d_gene: TRBD1; CDR3aa: CASTSGGRWYGYTF; CDR3nt: TGTGCCAGCACCTCAGGGGGCAGGTGGTATGGCTACACCTTC
j_gene: TRBJ1-1; abundance: few; v_gene: TRBV6-5; d_gene: TRBD1; CDR3aa: CASSPGTGWTEAFF; CDR3nt: TGTGCCAGCAGCCCGGGGACAGGGTGGACTGAAGCTTTCTTT
j_gene: TRBJ1-2; abundance: NA; v_gene: TRBV12-3/TRBV12-4; d_gene: NA; CDR3aa: CASSFWHSNRPYGYTF; CDR3nt: TGTGCCAGCAGTTTTTGGCACTCGAACCGCCCCTATGGCTACACCTTC
j_gene: TRBJ2-1; abundance: few; v_gene: TRBV9; d_gene: TRBD2; CDR3aa: CASSVGTGGTYNEQFF; CDR3nt: TGTGCCAGCAGCGTAGGGACGGGGGGGACTTACAATGAGCAGTTCTTC
j_gene: TRBJ1-4; abundance: NA; v_gene: TRBV20-1; d_gene: NA; CDR3aa: CSARIRLDNEKLFF; CDR3nt: TGCAGTGCTAGGATCCGTCTCGATAACGAAAAACTGTTTTTT
j_gene: TRBJ1-2; abundance: few; v_gene: TRBV20-1; d_gene: TRBD1; CDR3aa: CSARDYRDRGFGYTF; CDR3nt: TGCAGTGCTAGAGACTACCGGGACAGGGGTTTTGGCTACACCTTC
j_gene: TRBJ1-2; abundance: NA; v_gene: TRBV18; d_gene: NA; CDR3aa: CASSPLPDAIYGYTF; CDR3nt: TGTGCCAGCTCACCCCTCCCCGACGCAATCTATGGCTACACCTTC
j_gene: TRBJ2-6; abundance: NA; v_gene: TRBV7-9; d_gene: NA; CDR3aa: CASSAPTGANVLTF; CDR3nt: TGTGCCAGCAGCGCTCCTACTGGGGCCAACGTCCTGACTTTC
j_gene: TRBJ2-3; abundance: NA; v_gene: TRBV4-3; d_gene: TRBD2; CDR3aa: CASSQDGLESTDTQYF; CDR3nt: TGCGCCAGCAGCCAGGATGGACTAGAGAGCACAGATACGCAGTATTTT
j_gene: TRBJ2-4; abundance: NA; v_gene: TRBV27; d_gene: NA; CDR3aa: CASGVIGGNIQYF; CDR3nt: TGTGCCAGCGGGGTGATAGGGGGAAACATTCAGTACTTC
j_gene: TRBJ2-7; abundance: NA; v_gene: TRBV7-2; d_gene: NA; CDR3aa: CASSLKESPTYEQYF; CDR3nt: TGTGCCAGCAGCTTAAAAGAATCCCCCACCTACGAGCAGTACTTC
j_gene: TRBJ2-1; abundance: NA; v_gene: TRBV5-1; d_gene: NA; CDR3aa: CASSLDTGSRETQFF; CDR3nt: TGCGCCAGCAGCTTGGACACGGGAAGTAGGGAGACCCAGTTCTTC
j_gene: TRBJ1-1; abundance: NA; v_gene: TRBV5-1; d_gene: NA; CDR3aa: CASSLATKTANTEAFF; CDR3nt: TGCGCCAGCAGCTTGGCCACTAAGACAGCCAACACTGAAGCTTTCTTT